This is a list of T cell receptor beta chains from one sample in a study of chemoradiotherapy in HPV16-positive cancers. TCRdb keeps only in-frame clones here, not all; method: immunoSEQ multiplex PCR. The table lists approximately 12,000 clones, roughly 73% of them singletons. Sampling was conducted from a patient who underwent chemoradiotherapy. These receptors were collected from a human donor with HPV-associated anogenital cancer. Each CDR3 is given with its conserved first and last residue. D genes are given only for firm matches. Only some rows state a clone size, as once, few, many or a class for expanded clones.

j_call | d_call | clone_size | v_call | cdr3_nt | cdr3_aa
TRBJ1-3 | . | . | TRBV4-1 | TGCGCCAGCAGCCACCTTGGGGCTGGAAACACCATATATTTT | CASSHLGAGNTIYF
TRBJ1-2 | . | . | TRBV30 | TGTGCCTGGACCAAGGGGGTCGACGGAGTTAACTATGGCTACACCTTC | CAWTKGVDGVNYGYTF
TRBJ2-5 | TRBD1 | . | TRBV2 | TGTGCCAGCCAAATGGGACAGGGGGGAGAGACCCAGTACTTC | CASQMGQGGETQYF
TRBJ2-7 | TRBD2 | . | TRBV7-2 | TGTGCCAGCAGCACCCAAGCGGGAGGTACCTACGAGCAGTACTTC | CASSTQAGGTYEQYF
TRBJ1-4 | . | . | TRBV4-1 | TGCGCCAGCAGCAGGGTATGGGGTGAAAAACTGTTTTTT | CASSRVWGEKLFF
TRBJ2-1 | . | . | TRBV6-6 | TGTGCCACCAACCGGGTGGGAGATGAGCAGTTCTTC | CATNRVGDEQFF
TRBJ2-2 | . | . | TRBV10-3 | TGTGCCATCAGTGAGTTAGGCCGAAGAGCCGGGGAGCTGTTTTTT | CAISELGRRAGELFF
TRBJ2-1 | . | . | TRBV11-3 | TGTGCCAGCAGCTTAGCCCCGGGGCCCCTGGGTGAGCAGTTCTTC | CASSLAPGPLGEQFF
TRBJ1-4 | . | . | TRBV5-1 | TGCGCCAGCAGCTCCACAGGGACAACTAATGAAAAACTGTTTTTT | CASSSTGTTNEKLFF
TRBJ2-5 | TRBD1 | . | TRBV18 | TGTGCCAGCTCCCGGACAGGAGAGACCCAGTACTTC | CASSRTGETQYF
TRBJ1-3 | . | . | TRBV5-1 | TGCGCCAGCAGGAGGACAGACGCAAACACCATATATTTT | CASRRTDANTIYF
TRBJ2-1 | . | . | TRBV6-1 | TGTGCCAGCACTTCTCACGGCGGGGGCCGGGGTGAGCAGTTCTTC | CASTSHGGGRGEQFF
TRBJ2-7 | . | . | TRBV23-1 | TGCGCCAGCAGTCAAGCCGGGACATACTCCTACGAGCAGTACTTC | CASSQAGTYSYEQYF
TRBJ2-7 | . | . | TRBV11-2 | TGTGCCAGCAGCTTAGGGACTGCGAACTACGAGCAGTACTTC | CASSLGTANYEQYF
TRBJ1-5 | . | few | TRBV6-1 | TGTGCCAGCAGTGAACCGGCCGACGGTCAGCCCCAGCATTTT | CASSEPADGQPQHF
TRBJ2-3 | . | few | TRBV19 | TGTGCCAGTAGTATACAGGGCACAGATACGCAGTATTTT | CASSIQGTDTQYF
TRBJ1-1 | TRBD1 | . | TRBV6-6 | TGTGCCAGCAGCTGGGGACAGTCGAACACTGAAGCTTTCTTT | CASSWGQSNTEAFF
TRBJ1-5 | . | few | TRBV5-1 | TGCGCCAGCAGCTCCCAGGGAGATCAGCCCCAGCATTTT | CASSSQGDQPQHF
TRBJ2-3 | TRBD2 | . | TRBV4-1 | TGCGCCAGCAGCCAAGATCCTACTAGCGGGGCTCTTACAGATACGCAGTATTTT | CASSQDPTSGALTDTQYF
TRBJ2-2 | TRBD2 | . | TRBV7-2 | TGTGCCAGCAGCTTAGTGCCGGGACTAGCAGTTTTCACCGGGGAGCTGTTTTTT | CASSLVPGLAVFTGELFF
TRBJ1-2 | . | . | TRBV11-2 | TGTGCCAGCAGCGCCGCAGGGCCCTTTAACTATGGCTACACCTTC | CASSAAGPFNYGYTF
TRBJ1-3 | . | . | TRBV6-5 | TGTGCCAGCAGTTACTCGCGTACTTTTGGAAACACCATATATTTT | CASSYSRTFGNTIYF